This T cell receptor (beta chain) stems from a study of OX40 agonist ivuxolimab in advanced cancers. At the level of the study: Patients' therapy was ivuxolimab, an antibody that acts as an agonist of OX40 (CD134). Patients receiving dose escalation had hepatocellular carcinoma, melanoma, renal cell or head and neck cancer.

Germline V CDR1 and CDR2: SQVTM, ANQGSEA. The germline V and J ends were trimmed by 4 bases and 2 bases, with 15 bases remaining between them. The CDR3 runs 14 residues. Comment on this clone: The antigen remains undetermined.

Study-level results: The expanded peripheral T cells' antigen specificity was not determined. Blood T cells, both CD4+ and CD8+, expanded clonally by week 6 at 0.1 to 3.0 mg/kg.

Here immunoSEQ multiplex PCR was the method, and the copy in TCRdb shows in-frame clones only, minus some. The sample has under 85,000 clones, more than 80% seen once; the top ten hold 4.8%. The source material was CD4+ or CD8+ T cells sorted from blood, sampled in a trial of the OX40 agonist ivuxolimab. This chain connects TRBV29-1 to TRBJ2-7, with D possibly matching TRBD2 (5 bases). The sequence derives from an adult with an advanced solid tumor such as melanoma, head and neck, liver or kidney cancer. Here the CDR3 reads CSVGVRAAAYEQYF. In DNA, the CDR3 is TGCAGCGTTGGGGTTCGAGCGGCAGCCTACGAGCAGTACTTC.